The 18 T cell receptor beta chains listed next were all sequenced from one sample in a study of shared T cell receptors in the human thymus. The protocol was immunoSEQ multiplex PCR, while the TCRdb copy is restricted to in-frame clones and leaves out a portion. This sample yields about 380,000 clones, of which 85% to 95% are seen a single time; 0.015% to 0.02% belongs to the top ten. Sequencing input: thymocytes. All receptors come from a human donor.

The chain recombines TRBV7-3 with TRBJ2-1; 14 nucleotides match TRBD2. The CDR3 length is 20 residues. The germline V gene encodes CDR1 SGHTA and CDR2 FQGTGA. J gave up 0 bases and V 5 bases, and 12 bases lay outside the gene matches. The CDR3 DNA reads TGTGCCAGCAGCCCTCGGACTAGCGGGAGGCTGACGGGCTCCTACAATGAGCAGTTCTTC. Translated: CASSPRTSGRLTGSYNEQFF.

V and J are TRBV9 and TRBJ2-1, with 8 bases fitting TRBD2. CDR1 is SGDLS and CDR2 is YYNGEE in the germline V gene. This CDR3 is 16 amino acids long. Unmatched junction bases numbered 9, after V lost 3 bases and J lost 4 bases. CDR3 amino acids: CASSAPGTRGYNEQFF. The CDR3 region has the DNA TGTGCCAGCAGCGCACCCGGGACTAGGGGGTACAATGAGCAGTTCTTC.

This chain connects TRBV29-1 to TRBJ1-5; no clear D gene. The CDR3 sequence is 13 residues long. The V gene's germline CDR1 is SQVTM and CDR2 ANQGSEA. V lost 4 bases and J 0 bases, leaving 7 bases between the germline ends. The CDR3 coding sequence is TGCAGCGTTGTGTGGGATAGCAATCAGCCCCAGCATTTT. Protein: CSVVWDSNQPQHF. The full variable domain, completed using reference TRBV29-1 and TRBJ1-5, is SAVISQKPSRDICQRGTSLTIQCQVDSQVTMMFWYRQQPGQSLTLIATANQGSEATYESGFVIDKFPISRPNLTFSTLTVSNMSPEDSSIYLCSVVWDSNQPQHFGDGTRLSIL.

The chain couples TRBV9 to TRBJ1-2; 8 bases line up with TRBD1. The junction had 9 bases not matched to a gene; V was cut back by 3 bases and J by 5 bases. CDR3 size: 15 residues. Germline CDR1 SGDLS, CDR2 YYNGEE. CDR3 region: CASSGWTGIGYGYTF. In nucleotides, the CDR3 is TGTGCCAGCAGCGGATGGACAGGGATTGGGTATGGCTACACCTTC.

This clone was observed a handful of times. One end of the junction does not line up with germline, which may come from a read error. The chain uses TRBV5-6 and TRBJ2-7, with 9 bases that match TRBD1. CDR1 is SGHDT, CDR2 YYEEEE, per germline. There are 13 residues in the CDR3. The CDR3 DNA reads as TGTGCCAGCAGCTCTCGGGACAGGGCGGTTAGGGACTTC. Its protein is CASSSRDRAVRDF.

This chain links TRBV11-2 with TRBJ1-3; perhaps TRBD1 as D (6 bases). Germline V gene sequence: CDR1 SGHAT, CDR2 FQNNGV. The length of the CDR3 is 16 residues. Trimming cost V 4 bases and J 4 bases, with 17 bases left between them. CDR3 loop: CASSSLRAGAGNTIYF. The CDR3 DNA reads as TGTGCCAGCAGCTCTTTAAGGGCAGGGGCAGGAAACACCATATATTTT.

The gene calls are TRBV5-4 and TRBJ2-7; D is tentatively TRBD1 or TRBD2 (5 bases each). With 2 bases removed from V and 6 bases from J, the gap between germline ends came to 12 bases. The CDR3 has 13 residues. Germline V gene lookup returns CDR1 SGHNT and CDR2 YYREEE (reference sequence). CDR3 nucleotide sequence: TGTGCCAGCAGCTTAAGGGACGACCTCGAGCAGTACTTC. It yields the protein CASSLRDDLEQYF.

This clone was observed a single time. The chain joins TRBV20-1 to TRBJ2-7; D gene uncertain. The CDR3 totals 11 residues. CDR1 is DFQATT, CDR2 SNEGSKA, per germline (reference sequence). V was trimmed by 5 bases and J by 4 bases, leaving 9 bases between them. The CDR3 nucleotides read TGCAGTGCTGATAACTATTACGAGCAGTACTTC. Amino acids: CSADNYYEQYF.

The rearrangement uses TRBV27 and TRBJ2-7, with TRBD1 matching 7 bases. CDR3 size: 14 residues. With V trimmed by 2 bases and J by 4 bases, 5 bases remained unmatched. Germline CDR1 reads MNHEY; CDR2 reads SMNVEV (reference sequence). The DNA for the CDR3 is TGTGCCAGCAGTTTAACAGGGGTTAATTACGAGCAGTACTTC. Protein sequence: CASSLTGVNYEQYF.

V usage is TRBV4-3 and J usage is TRBJ2-1, with 10 bases lining up with TRBD1. Germline V lookup: CDR1 LGHNA, CDR2 YSLEER. With V trimmed by 4 bases and J by 3 bases, 6 bases remained unmatched. This CDR3 has 16 residues. In DNA, the CDR3 is TGCGCCAGCAGCCCCGGGGGGACAGGGGTCTACAATGAGCAGTTCTTC. Translated: CASSPGGTGVYNEQFF.

This clone has only one observation. V gene TRBV2 combines with J gene TRBJ2-3, with D tentatively TRBD2 (6 bases). This CDR3 has 16 amino acids. Germline V gives CDR1 SNHLY, CDR2 FYNNEI. CDR3 nucleotide sequence: TGTGCAACGCACCCCGGCGCGGGACCCCCCACAGATACGCAGTATTTT. The encoded protein is CATHPGAGPPTDTQYF.

This chain uses TRBV14 with TRBJ1-1; D remains unclear. The CDR3 totals 17 residues. V lost 0 bases and J 0 bases, leaving 14 bases between the germline ends. Germline CDR1 SGHDN, CDR2 FVKESK. CDR3 residues: CASSQDIGEQLNTEAFF. CDR3 in DNA: TGTGCCAGCAGCCAAGATATAGGTGAGCAACTGAACACTGAAGCTTTCTTT.

The rearrangement uses TRBV28 and TRBJ1-3; D remains ambiguous. This CDR3 spans 14 amino acids. The germline V gene has CDR1 MDHEN and CDR2 SYDVKM. V lost 2 bases and J lost 0, with 5 bases in between. Here the CDR3 DNA reads TGTGCCAGCAGTTTAGTGATCTCTGGAAACACCATATATTTT. Residues: CASSLVISGNTIYF.

The chain joins TRBV4-1 to TRBJ2-7; D uncertain. The V end was cut by 0 bases, the J end by 3 bases, with 15 bases between. The germline V gene has CDR1 MGHRA and CDR2 YSYEKL. The CDR3 totals 16 residues. The CDR3 DNA is TGCGCCAGCAGCCAAGAAAGTTCTGCGGAGATCTACGAGCAGTACTTC. Encoded protein: CASSQESSAEIYEQYF.

The V and J genes are TRBV4-2 and TRBJ2-1; 12 bases match TRBD1. Germline CDR1 reads LGHNA; CDR2 reads YNFKEQ. V dropped 3 bases and J dropped 8; count of bases not matched to a gene: 5. This CDR3 is built from 15 residues. CDR3 coding DNA: TGTGCCAGCAGCCACGGGACAGGGGGCGGTGATGAGCAGTTCTTC. Protein: CASSHGTGGGDEQFF.

The chain carries TRBV18 and TRBJ2-7, with TRBD2 as a possible D gene (6 bases). The CDR3 is made up of 18 amino acids. V was trimmed by 3 bases and J by 2 bases, leaving 23 bases between them. Per the germline V gene, CDR1 is KGHSH and CDR2 is LQKENI. CDR3 bases: TGTGCCAGCTCACCCCGTGTGGGGAGGAGCGGTCCTACCTACGAGCAGTACTTC. This codes for CASSPRVGRSGPTYEQYF.

The V and J genes are TRBV4-3 and TRBJ2-7; D possibly matches TRBD1 or TRBD2 (6 bases each). V was clipped by 0 bases and J by 10 bases, with 13 bases between them. Germline assignment: CDR1 LGHNA and CDR2 YSLEER. This CDR3 is built from 13 residues. The CDR3 DNA is TGCGCCAGCAGCCAAGACCGCAGGGGACTTCAGTACTTC. The encoded protein is CASSQDRRGLQYF.

The chain uses TRBV7-2 and TRBJ1-2; 7 nucleotides agree with TRBD1. V was pared by 2 bases and J by 3 bases, with 9 bases of the junction left unmatched. The germline gives CDR1 SGHTA, CDR2 FQGNSA. The CDR3 runs to 16 residues. CDR3 protein: CASSLNPGQRHYGYTF. The CDR3 DNA reads as TGTGCCAGCAGCTTAAATCCGGGACAGCGACACTATGGCTACACCTTC.